This T cell receptor beta chain was retrieved from a study of cytomegalovirus exposure and HLA in healthy donors. The primer mix had 60 Vbeta and 13 Jbeta primers. Clones were sequenced by immunoSEQ multiplex PCR, and TCRdb holds only the in-frame ones, with some missing. Of 180,000 or so clones in the sample, about 82% were seen once. V lost 2 bases and J lost 1; bases outside the gene matches: 4. CDR1 and CDR2 from the germline V gene are MNHEY and SVGAGI. The CDR3 has 15 amino acids. Comments on this clone: The same CDR3 can be traced to other DNA sequences in this sample.

Source material: PBMCs. V is TRBV6-5 and J is TRBJ2-7; TRBD1 aligns across 8 bases. This clonotype originated in a female donor in good health and CMV-seronegative. CDR3 protein: CASSYGTGGSYEQYF. As DNA, the CDR3 is TGTGCCAGCAGTTACGGGACAGGAGGTTCCTACGAGCAGTACTTC.